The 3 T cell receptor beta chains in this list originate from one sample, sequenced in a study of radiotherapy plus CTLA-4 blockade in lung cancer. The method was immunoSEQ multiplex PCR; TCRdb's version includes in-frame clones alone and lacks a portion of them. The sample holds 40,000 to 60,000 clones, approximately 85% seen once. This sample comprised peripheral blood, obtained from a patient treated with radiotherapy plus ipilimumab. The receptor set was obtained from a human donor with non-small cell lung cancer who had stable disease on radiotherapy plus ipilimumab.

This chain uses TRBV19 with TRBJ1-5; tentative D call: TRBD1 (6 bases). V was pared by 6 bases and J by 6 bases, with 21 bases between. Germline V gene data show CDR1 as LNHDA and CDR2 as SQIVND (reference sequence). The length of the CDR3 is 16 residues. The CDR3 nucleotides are TGTGCCAGTAGCCCCCGGCCCCGGGACACACCTCAGCCCCAGCATTTT. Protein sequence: CASSPRPRDTPQPQHF.

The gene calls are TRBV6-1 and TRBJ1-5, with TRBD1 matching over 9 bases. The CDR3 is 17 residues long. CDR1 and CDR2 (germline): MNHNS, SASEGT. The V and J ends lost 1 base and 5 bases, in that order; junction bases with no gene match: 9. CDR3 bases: TGTGCCAGCAGTGAAGGGCTAGCCGGGACAGGGCATCAGCCCCAGCATTTT. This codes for CASSEGLAGTGHQPQHF.

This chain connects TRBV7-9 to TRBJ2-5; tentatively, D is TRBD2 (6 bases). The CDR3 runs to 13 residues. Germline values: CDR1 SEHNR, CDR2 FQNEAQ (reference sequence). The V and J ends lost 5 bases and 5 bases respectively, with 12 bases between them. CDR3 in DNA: TGTGCCAGCAGCATCGCAGGGAGGGAGACCCAGTACTTC. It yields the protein CASSIAGRETQYF. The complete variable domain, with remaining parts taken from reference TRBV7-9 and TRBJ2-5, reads DTGVSQNPRHKITKRGQNVTFRCDPISEHNRLYWYRQTLGQGPEFLTYFQNEAQLEKSRLLSDRFSAERPKGSFSTLEIQRTEQGDSAMYLCASSIAGRETQYFGPGTRLLVL.